The clone carrying this T cell receptor (beta chain) was seen repeatedly, ten times or more. Assembly of TCR beta libraries relied on iRepertoire HTBI primers together with Arm-PCR of CDR3 regions. From the multiplex PCR reads, TCRdb called clonotypes with MiXCR, one entry per CDR3 protein. The sample includes around 300,000 distinct CDR3 sequences, around a fifth of them seen just once. These data are taken from a study of regulatory T cells in long-lasting Graves disease. Germline V gives CDR1 SGHTA, CDR2 FQGTGA. The V and J ends lost 5 bases and 2 bases respectively, with 15 bases between them. The CDR3 consists of 15 residues. Time point denoted: persistent/refractory GD, antithyroid drugs over 5 years with positive TRAb. From PBMCs, RNA was extracted and then used to make the TCR library. The diagnosis of Graves' disease used American Thyroid Association guidelines.

V gene TRBV7-3 combines with J gene TRBJ2-5; either TRBD1 or TRBD2 may fit D (6 bases each). The material sequenced was peripheral blood mononuclear cells (PBMCs), taken when the disease was refractory, from a patient treated with antithyroid drugs. This receptor was obtained from a female donor with Graves disease. The CDR3 loop reads CASSQQGGGQETQYF. The DNA for the CDR3 is TGTGCCAGCAGCCAACAGGGTGGAGGGCAAGAGACCCAGTACTTC.